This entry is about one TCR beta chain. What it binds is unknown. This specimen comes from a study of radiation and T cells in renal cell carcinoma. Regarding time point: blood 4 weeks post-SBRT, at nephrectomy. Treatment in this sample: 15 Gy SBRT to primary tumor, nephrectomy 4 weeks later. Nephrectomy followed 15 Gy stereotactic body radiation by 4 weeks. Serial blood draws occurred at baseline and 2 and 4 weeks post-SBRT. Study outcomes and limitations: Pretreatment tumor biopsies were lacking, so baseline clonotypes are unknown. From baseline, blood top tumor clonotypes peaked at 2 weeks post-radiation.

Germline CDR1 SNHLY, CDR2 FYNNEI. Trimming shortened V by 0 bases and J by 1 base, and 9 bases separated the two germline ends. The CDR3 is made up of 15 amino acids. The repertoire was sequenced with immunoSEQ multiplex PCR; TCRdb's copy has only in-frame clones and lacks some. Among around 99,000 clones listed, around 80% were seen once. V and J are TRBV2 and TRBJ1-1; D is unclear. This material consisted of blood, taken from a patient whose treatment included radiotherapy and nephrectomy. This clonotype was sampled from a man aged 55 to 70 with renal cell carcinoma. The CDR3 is CASSEARTRNTEAFF. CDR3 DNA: TGTGCCAGCAGTGAAGCGAGGACGAGGAACACTGAAGCTTTCTTT.